This T cell receptor (beta chain) was found in a study of T cells in Graves' hyperthyroidism and ophthalmopathy (dated by TCRdb to the late 2010s). Regarding the complete study: Peripheral blood samples were taken at the time of initial diagnosis, prior to any treatment. Following sampling, methimazole starting at 30 mg daily was given to hyperthyroidism patients, and high-dose intravenous methylprednisolone was given to ophthalmopathy patients. The paper describes TCR Vbeta CDR3 sequencing of 140 or so peripheral blood samples, made up of approximately 40 ophthalmopathy patients, roughly 80 hyperthyroidism patients and roughly 17 progressor patients. The roughly 100 discovery patients were randomly divided into training and test sets at a 7:3 ratio. A discovery cohort of around 98 patients, approximately 45 with Graves' ophthalmopathy and approximately 55 with stable Graves' hyperthyroidism, was used to find distinguishing TCR V-J signatures. In more than five Graves' hyperthyroidism patients, the study also compared T-cell repertoires from thyroid tissue with T-cell repertoires from blood. Prospective prediction of ophthalmopathy was tested in an independent validation cohort consisting of some 18 hyperthyroidism patients and around 17 patients who later progressed to ophthalmopathy. Results the study describes overall, beyond this receptor: Blood samples also contained most of the expanded thyroid clonotypes (frequency above 0.001), which suggests that blood repertoires may reflect thyroid immune responses. No statistical method was used to set the sample size in advance, and investigators knew the group allocation. During validation, the model predicted progression to ophthalmopathy a median of about 6.5 months ahead of onset, with roughly 65% sensitivity and around 73% specificity. In cross-validation, a model built on a 13 V-J signature told ophthalmopathy apart from stable hyperthyroidism with 87.88% sensitivity and roughly 81% specificity, and in testing the same model reached 80%/75%.

CDR1 and CDR2 were assigned from the germline V gene (reference sequence) as DFQATT and SNEGSKA. The germline V and J ends show losses of 7 bases and 6 bases respectively, and no gene match explains 9 bases of the junction. The CDR3, cysteine through phenylalanine, is 13 amino acids long. Solely the CDR3 DNA is kept, with 39 bases framed from the first base. This clonotype was observed at least ten times. Its binding antigen is unknown. There are no base qualities to consult, and no much larger clone falls within one base. The hyperthyroidism patients were between 18 and 65 years old and newly diagnosed, with a disease duration of less than 2 months. The study excluded patients with uncontrolled infections, other autoimmune diseases, pregnancy or lactation. Diagnoses were based on clinical symptoms, serum thyroxine and TRAb, thyroid ultrasound and orbital computed tomography. Blood from progressor patients was drawn when they were first diagnosed with hyperthyroidism, before any ophthalmopathy symptoms appeared. PBMCs were isolated from about 10 ml of fresh peripheral blood by Ficoll-Paque density gradient centrifugation. Progressor patients were defined as those initially diagnosed with Graves' hyperthyroidism in whom ophthalmopathy developed during follow-up. Total RNA was extracted using Trizol reagent, and RNA quality was assessed on an Agilent 2100 Bioanalyzer.

Amplification of TCR beta CDR3 regions was carried out from RNA transcripts. For the first round of RT-PCR on the TCR CDR3, the HTBI primer set was used together with the Qiagen OneStep RT-PCR kit. A second multiplex PCR round built the libraries, followed by size selection and purification. Paired-end sequencing of the libraries was performed with 100 bp reads on an Illumina HiSeq2000. As for how the authors treated the data: SOAPnuke was used to process the raw data, throwing out any read that contained adapters or uncalled bases, had a mean Phred below 15, or lacked an exact constant-primer or identifier match. High-quality paired reads were merged with COPE v1.2.5, and unique nucleotide sequences were defined as clonotypes. MiTCR v1.1 was used to align the clonotypes against IMGT TRBV, TRBD and TRBJ reference segments. The analysis was restricted to V-J combinations with a frequency above 0.0001, which together covered about 99% of the repertoires. A TCS score was defined as the ratio of F50 (clonal expansion) to E x V (chaos), with BLOSUM62-based TCRdist applied between CDR3 peptides within each V-J. Welch's t-statistics and random forest reduced around 510 V-J features to 13, which were used in a naive Bayes classifier (R e1071). TCRdb cleaned the public reads at Q25 with fastp, built clones with MiXCR and kept in-frame beta chains. Every entry covers one CDR3 protein and lists the most common genes and DNA from its rows. TCRdb assigned the V and J calls; the authors' analysis was not used. The sample yields almost 600,000 distinct CDR3 sequences; around 14% were counted once. 4.5% to 6% of the sample is held by the ten biggest clonotypes.

Sequences were obtained from blood. The chain links TRBV20-1 with TRBJ2-1, with 7 middle bases fitting TRBD2. This clonotype was obtained from a woman aged 25 to 39 with Graves' hyperthyroidism that later progressed to Graves' ophthalmopathy. The CDR3 protein sequence reads: CSGASGNINEQFF. The nucleotides are TGCAGTGGGGCTAGCGGAAACATCAATGAGCAGTTCTTC.